The 30 T cell receptor beta chains reported below all come from one sample, sequenced in a study of T cells in severe cutaneous drug reactions. Libraries were made by iRepertoire multiplex PCR with TCR subtype-specific primers for bulk and single-cell sequencing. TCRdb reprocessed the multiplex PCR reads and stores each CDR3 protein as one record, lacking DNA. The sample is made up of roughly 5,500 distinct CDR3 sequences, and the top ten hold 15% of it. Sequenced patients had Stevens-Johnson syndrome or toxic epidermal necrolysis caused by carbamazepine. Sequenced material: PBMCs. These receptors came from a human donor with a severe cutaneous adverse drug reaction.

This clonotype is labeled medium-sized based on frequency. J is TRBJ2-2 and V is TRBV6-6. This CDR3 has 13 amino acids. Germline V gene data show CDR1 as MNHNY and CDR2 as SVGAGI (reference sequence). CDR3 amino acids: CASSYSRAGELFF.

The chain combines TRBV5-1 with TRBJ2-1; lacking DNA, the TRBD2 call made by TCRdb goes unchecked. Germline loops: CDR1 SGHRS, CDR2 YFSETQ. CDR3 length equals 15 residues. The CDR3 sequence is CASSLALAVPDEQFF.

The J gene is TRBJ2-7, the V gene TRBV20-1; TCRdb lists TRBD1, though no DNA is available to test this call. Germline V gene data show CDR1 as DFQATT and CDR2 as SNEGSKA (reference sequence). The CDR3 totals 15 residues. The CDR3 loop is CSALPETTISYEQYF.

The gene calls are TRBV18 and TRBJ1-1. CDR1 is KGHSH and CDR2 is LQKENI in the germline V gene. The CDR3 is 14 residues long. CDR3 in amino acids: CASSPSSSGTEAFF.

This chain links TRBV7-9 with TRBJ2-3; TCRdb calls TRBD2, which cannot be checked without DNA. CDR3 size: 18 residues. From germline, CDR1 is SEHNR and CDR2 FQNEAQ (reference sequence). CDR3 protein: CASSLIPSANPSTDTQYF.

The chain links TRBV28 to TRBJ1-2; as DNA is missing, the TRBD1 call by TCRdb cannot be tested. Germline lookup yields CDR1 MDHEN and CDR2 SYDVKM. This CDR3 contains 14 residues. The CDR3 loop is CASSPGVLVDGYTF.

The chain is built from TRBV2 and TRBJ1-5. This CDR3 region has 14 residues. The germline V gene encodes CDR1 SNHLY and CDR2 FYNNEI. CDR3 protein: CASSEEQLNQPQHF.

This clonotype is labeled medium-sized (0.01 to 0.1%) based on frequency. The chain uses TRBV4-3 and TRBJ2-7; TCRdb's D call of TRBD1 is untestable without DNA. This CDR3 comprises 16 residues. Germline V gene lookup returns CDR1 LGHNA and CDR2 YSLEER. This CDR3 reads CASSQEFGGQLLEQYF.

This chain uses TRBV28 with TRBJ2-7; TCRdb returns TRBD2, unconfirmable since there is no DNA. The CDR3 consists of 15 residues. Germline V gene lookup returns CDR1 MDHEN and CDR2 SYDVKM. The CDR3 sequence is CASSSPPPPPYEQYF.

V is TRBV12-3 or TRBV12-4 and J is TRBJ1-4; lacking DNA, the TRBD1 call made by TCRdb goes unchecked. This CDR3 is 16 amino acids long. The CDR3 spells CASSLEGARANEKLFF.

The J gene is TRBJ2-7, the V gene TRBV7-8; TCRdb names TRBD1, which stays unverified in the absence of DNA. CDR3 length: 13 residues. CDR1 and CDR2 (germline): SGHVS, FQNEAQ. CDR3 amino acids: CASSLSQEYEQYF.

This clonotype is labeled medium-sized based on frequency. The chain recombines TRBV28 with TRBJ1-4; with no DNA, the TCRdb D assignment of TRBD1 cannot be verified. Germline CDR1 reads MDHEN; CDR2 reads SYDVKM. The CDR3 loop spans 18 amino acids. The CDR3 loop is CASSLYFIGLSTNEKLFF.

This chain links TRBV4-1 with TRBJ2-1; TCRdb's D call, TRBD2, is unchecked because there is no DNA. This CDR3 is built from 14 residues. CDR1 is MGHRA, CDR2 YSYEKL, per germline. CDR3 in amino acids: CASSRTSGSNEQFF.

Measured by frequency, this clonotype is medium-sized. This chain joins TRBV28 and TRBJ2-1; there is no DNA to check the TCRdb D call of TRBD1. The V gene's germline CDR1 is MDHEN and CDR2 SYDVKM. The CDR3 runs 15 residues. The CDR3 region is CASSLWTATYNEQFF.

The genes are TRBV3-1 and TRBJ2-2; TCRdb selects TRBD2, and the lack of DNA leaves this call unchecked. In germline, CDR1 is LGHDT, CDR2 YNNKEL (reference sequence). The CDR3 consists of 18 residues. The CDR3 sequence: CASSPIAGTSGSTGELFF.

This clonotype is medium-sized by frequency. V gene TRBV28 combines with J gene TRBJ1-2; TCRdb proposes TRBD1, but this gene call is untestable without DNA. CDR3 length equals 16 residues. In germline, CDR1 is MDHEN, CDR2 SYDVKM. CDR3 amino acids: CASRETGGNWDYGYTF.

V gene TRBV5-6 combines with J gene TRBJ1-1; the D gene TCRdb calls, TRBD1, cannot be checked with no DNA. Germline V CDR1 and CDR2: SGHDT, YYEEEE. CDR3 length: 13 amino acids. The CDR3 loop reads CASSLDAQAGAFF.

The rearrangement joins TRBV7-2 to TRBJ2-3; TCRdb's D call of TRBD1 is untestable without DNA. CDR1 is SGHTA, CDR2 FQGNSA, per germline. This CDR3 has 14 residues. The CDR3 loop is CASSQVGGTDTQYF.

This clonotype ranks as medium-sized in terms of frequency. V is TRBV28 and J is TRBJ1-5; as DNA is missing, the TRBD1 call by TCRdb cannot be tested. Germline lookup yields CDR1 MDHEN and CDR2 SYDVKM. The CDR3 runs to 17 residues. CDR3 protein: CASSFRDRVYSNQPQHF.

According to its frequency, this clonotype is medium-sized (0.01 to 0.1%). The chain couples TRBV6-2 or TRBV6-3 to TRBJ2-7; the D call from TCRdb, TRBD1, cannot be confirmed without DNA. The CDR3 runs to 15 residues. Germline CDR1 is MNHEY and CDR2 is SVGEGT. The chain's CDR3 is CASSWDSQDSYEQYF.

The chain joins TRBV2 to TRBJ2-5. CDR1 SNHLY and CDR2 FYNNEI come from the germline V gene. The CDR3 is made up of 12 amino acids. CDR3 in amino acids: CASSEVLRTQYF. Combining the CDR3 with reference TRBV2 and TRBJ2-5 gives the whole variable domain EPEVTQTPSHQVTQMGQEVILRCVPISNHLYFYWYRQILGQKVEFLVSFYNNEISEKSEIFDDQFSVERPDGSNFTLKIRSTKLEDSAMYFCASSEVLRTQYFGPGTRLLVL.

The chain carries TRBV30 and TRBJ1-1; TCRdb's D call of TRBD1 is untestable without DNA. Germline loops: CDR1 GTSNPN, CDR2 SVGIG (reference sequence). There are 14 residues in the CDR3. The CDR3 protein is CAWDAGVQNTEAFF. Filled out from reference TRBV30 and TRBJ1-1, the complete variable domain reads SQTIHQWPATLVQPVGSPLSLECTVEGTSNPNLYWYRQAAGRGLQLLFYSVGIGQISSEVPQNLSASRPQDRQFILSSKKLLLSDSGFYLCAWDAGVQNTEAFFGQGTRLTVV.

V gene TRBV20-1 combines with J gene TRBJ2-1. CDR3 size: 13 residues. The germline V gene has CDR1 DFQATT and CDR2 SNEGSKA (reference sequence). The CDR3 sequence: CSATQSGSNEQFF.

The chain links TRBV6-1 to TRBJ2-5. Looked up from germline, CDR1 is MNHNS and CDR2 is SASEGT. There are 13 residues in the CDR3. The CDR3 loop reads CASSVGIQETQYF.

In terms of frequency, this clonotype is medium-sized. The chain couples TRBV28 to TRBJ2-5; TCRdb returns TRBD1, unconfirmable since there is no DNA. The germline V gene encodes CDR1 MDHEN and CDR2 SYDVKM. This CDR3 comprises 17 residues. CDR3 sequence reads: CASSLPPLGPGQETQYF. Complete variable domain (other parts from reference TRBV28 and TRBJ2-5): DVKVTQSSRYLVKRTGEKVFLECVQDMDHENMFWYRQDPGLGLRLIYFSYDVKMKEKGDIPEGYSVSREKKERFSLILESASTNQTSMYLCASSLPPLGPGQETQYFGPGTRLLVL.

The chain is built from TRBV28 and TRBJ2-7; as DNA is missing, the TRBD1 call by TCRdb cannot be tested. CDR1 MDHEN and CDR2 SYDVKM come from the germline V gene. CDR3 length: 16 amino acids. This chain's CDR3 is CASSLRDVPLSYEQYF.

This chain uses TRBV30 with TRBJ1-5; TCRdb's assignment of TRBD1 cannot be checked, as there is no DNA. This CDR3 is 13 amino acids long. Germline lookup yields CDR1 GTSNPN and CDR2 SVGIG (reference sequence). Here the CDR3 reads CAWSVRGNQPQHF.

The V and J genes are TRBV4-1 and TRBJ2-7. The CDR3 covers 14 residues. The V gene's germline CDR1 is MGHRA and CDR2 YSYEKL. CDR3: CASSQEELRSEQYF.

This chain connects TRBV19 to TRBJ2-1; lacking DNA, the TRBD1 call made by TCRdb goes unchecked. The length of the CDR3 is 15 residues. CDR1 and CDR2 from the germline V gene are LNHDA and SQIVND (reference sequence). The CDR3 reads CASSPGTSGYNEQFF.

This clonotype is called medium-sized based on its frequency. The rearrangement uses TRBV6-1 and TRBJ2-7. Germline V gene sequence: CDR1 MNHNS, CDR2 SASEGT. The CDR3 contains 11 residues. The CDR3 is CASRTTYEQYF.